This T cell receptor beta chain was profiled in a study of T cells after yellow fever vaccination. Study in general: The authors prepared low-cell-number fractions using SMART-Seq v4 Ultra Low Input.

A single record per CDR3 protein comes from TCRdb applying MiXCR to the 5' RACE reads. The profile shows more than 350,000 distinct CDR3 sequences, approximately 10% of them singletons. Germline CDR1 SGHRS, CDR2 YFSETQ. V shed 0 bases and J shed 2 bases, with 11 bases lying between them. There are 15 residues in the CDR3. The sequences come from PBMCs, collected on the day of the first yellow fever vaccination. The chain uses TRBV5-1 and TRBJ2-5; perhaps TRBD1 as D (5 bases). This clonotype was obtained from a man in his late teens or twenties who received the YFV17D yellow fever vaccine. CDR3 bases: TGCGCCAGCAGCTTGGCAACAGGAGAGCAAGAGACCCAGTACTTC. Amino acids: CASSLATGEQETQYF.